A selection of T cell receptor beta chains follows, all from one sample in a study of regulatory T cells in long-lasting Graves disease. TCRdb processed the multiplex PCR reads anew with MiXCR; each CDR3 protein has one entry. The data contain roughly 500,000 distinct CDR3 sequences, around 11% of them singletons. These data also formed part of another study, on T cells in Graves' hyperthyroidism and ophthalmopathy.

Material: peripheral blood mononuclear cells (PBMCs), obtained at new diagnosis, from a patient treated with antithyroid drugs. These receptors were taken from a woman aged 25 to 45 with Graves disease. CDR3s include the opening cysteine and the closing phenylalanine or tryptophan. Each record gives: CDR3 DNA, CDR3 protein, clone size, CDR3 length, J gene, D gene, V gene. D genes are given only for firm matches. A clone size is listed for some rows: how often the clone was seen (once, few, many), or a class if it is expanded.

CDR3nt: TGTGCCAGCAGTGTAAATTCCGGACTAGCGGGAGCCAAGCCCTACAATGAGCAGTTCTTC
CDR3aa: CASSVNSGLAGAKPYNEQFF
abundance: many
len: 20
j_gene: TRBJ2-1
d_gene: TRBD2
v_gene: TRBV2

CDR3nt: TGCAGTGCTACCGGGAGGGGAGCCAGGACCACAGATACGCAGTATTTT
CDR3aa: CSATGRGARTTDTQYF
abundance: NA
len: 16
j_gene: TRBJ2-3
d_gene: TRBD2
v_gene: TRBV20-1

CDR3nt: TGTGCCACCAGCAGACCCTTAAGCGGGACCCACAATGAGCAGTTCTTC
CDR3aa: CATSRPLSGTHNEQFF
abundance: once
len: 16
j_gene: TRBJ2-1
d_gene: TRBD2
v_gene: TRBV15

CDR3nt: TGTGCCAGCAGCTCGAAACCGGGACCCTTCGCATCTGGAAACACCATATATTTT
CDR3aa: CASSSKPGPFASGNTIYF
abundance: NA
len: 18
j_gene: TRBJ1-3
d_gene: NA
v_gene: TRBV7-8

CDR3nt: TGTGCCAGCTCGCCCGGACTAGCGGGAGCGGCCTACGAGCAGTACTTC
CDR3aa: CASSPGLAGAAYEQYF
abundance: few
len: 16
j_gene: TRBJ2-7
d_gene: TRBD2
v_gene: TRBV18

CDR3nt: TGTGCCAGCAGCTTAGAACTGCTAGCGGGGAACTACGAGCAGTACTTC
CDR3aa: CASSLELLAGNYEQYF
abundance: many
len: 16
j_gene: TRBJ2-7
d_gene: TRBD2
v_gene: TRBV7-2

CDR3nt: TGTGCCACGAAGACAGGGTTCGATGGCTACACCTTC
CDR3aa: CATKTGFDGYTF
abundance: many
len: 12
j_gene: TRBJ1-2
d_gene: TRBD1
v_gene: TRBV19

CDR3nt: TGTGCCAGCAGTCAGACAGGGGGTTATGGAAACACCATATATTTT
CDR3aa: CASSQTGGYGNTIYF
abundance: many
len: 15
j_gene: TRBJ1-3
d_gene: TRBD1
v_gene: TRBV2

CDR3nt: TGCAGTGCTAGAGCAGCACCCCTCCACTTT
CDR3aa: CSARAAPLHF
abundance: many
len: 10
j_gene: TRBJ1-6
d_gene: NA
v_gene: TRBV20-1

CDR3nt: TGCAGTGCTAGAGCTGCGGTCCGGCTAGCGGGTTCAAGCTCCTACAATGAGCAGTTCTTC
CDR3aa: CSARAAVRLAGSSSYNEQFF
abundance: few
len: 20
j_gene: TRBJ2-1
d_gene: TRBD2
v_gene: TRBV20-1

CDR3nt: TGCGCCAGCAGCCCGCGGGACCCAGACACTGAAGCTTTCTTT
CDR3aa: CASSPRDPDTEAFF
abundance: many
len: 14
j_gene: TRBJ1-1
d_gene: NA
v_gene: TRBV5-1

CDR3nt: TGCGCCAGCAGCCAAGGTTCAACAGGGCAATCTGAAGCTTTCTTT
CDR3aa: CASSQGSTGQSEAFF
abundance: few
len: 15
j_gene: TRBJ1-1
d_gene: NA
v_gene: TRBV4-3

CDR3nt: TGTGCCAGCAGCGTCTCCGATAAACCTGAAGCTTTCTTT
CDR3aa: CASSVSDKPEAFF
abundance: NA
len: 13
j_gene: TRBJ1-1
d_gene: NA
v_gene: TRBV9

CDR3nt: TGTGCCAGCAGCAACGGACAGCCACTTAACTATGGCTACACCTTC
CDR3aa: CASSNGQPLNYGYTF
abundance: many
len: 15
j_gene: TRBJ1-2
d_gene: NA
v_gene: TRBV9

CDR3nt: TGTGCCAGCACCAACGGGGGCAATCAGCCCCAGCATTTT
CDR3aa: CASTNGGNQPQHF
abundance: many
len: 13
j_gene: TRBJ1-5
d_gene: NA
v_gene: TRBV6-1

CDR3nt: TGTGCCAGCAGTGAAGGATTCGGGCGGCCTCGGCATTTT
CDR3aa: CASSEGFGRPRHF
abundance: many
len: 13
j_gene: TRBJ1-5
d_gene: NA
v_gene: TRBV6-1

CDR3nt: TGTGCCAGCAGCCGACGCGTGAACTGGGCGAACACTGAAGCTTTCTTT
CDR3aa: CASSRRVNWANTEAFF
abundance: many
len: 16
j_gene: TRBJ1-1
d_gene: NA
v_gene: TRBV7-2

CDR3nt: TGCGCCAGCAGCTTGTTCGTCCAGACCGGGGAGCTGTTTTTT
CDR3aa: CASSLFVQTGELFF
abundance: NA
len: 14
j_gene: TRBJ2-2
d_gene: NA
v_gene: TRBV5-1

CDR3nt: TGTGCCAGCAGTCCGGACCCGGGACTTCCGTACGAGCAGTACTTC
CDR3aa: CASSPDPGLPYEQYF
abundance: many
len: 15
j_gene: TRBJ2-7
d_gene: NA
v_gene: TRBV27

CDR3nt: TGCGCCAGCGGGACCACGTCGGTCTACGAGCAGTACTTC
CDR3aa: CASGTTSVYEQYF
abundance: few
len: 13
j_gene: TRBJ2-7
d_gene: NA
v_gene: TRBV10-2

CDR3nt: TGTACCAGTTCGGACCGGGACAGGGGCAATCAGCCCCAGCATTTT
CDR3aa: CTSSDRDRGNQPQHF
abundance: NA
len: 15
j_gene: TRBJ1-5
d_gene: TRBD1
v_gene: TRBV6-1